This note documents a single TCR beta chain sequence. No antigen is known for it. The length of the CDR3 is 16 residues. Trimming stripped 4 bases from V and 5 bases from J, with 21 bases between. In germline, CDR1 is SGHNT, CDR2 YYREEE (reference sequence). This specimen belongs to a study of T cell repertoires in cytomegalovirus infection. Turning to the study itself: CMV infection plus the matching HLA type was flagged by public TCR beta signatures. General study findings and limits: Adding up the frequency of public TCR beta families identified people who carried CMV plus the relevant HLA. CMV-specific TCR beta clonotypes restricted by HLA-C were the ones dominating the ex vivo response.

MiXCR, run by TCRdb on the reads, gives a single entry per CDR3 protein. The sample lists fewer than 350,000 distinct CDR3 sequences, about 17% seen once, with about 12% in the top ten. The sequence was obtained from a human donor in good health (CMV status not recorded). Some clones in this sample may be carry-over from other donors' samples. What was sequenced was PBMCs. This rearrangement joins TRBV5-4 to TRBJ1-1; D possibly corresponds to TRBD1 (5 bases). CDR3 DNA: TGTGCCAGCAGCCCAGACAGCGCTACGGTACGAACTGAAGCTTTCTTT. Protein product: CASSPDSATVRTEAFF.